One sample yielded the 9 T cell receptor beta chains listed below, sequenced in a study of T cell responses to AZD1222 COVID-19 vaccine. Generated by immunoSEQ multiplex PCR, the TCRdb table keeps only in-frame clones and is missing some. This repertoire includes over 130,000 clones. Sequencing used peripheral blood. The receptors here all came from an adult in good health.

The chain uses TRBV4-3 and TRBJ1-1, with D possibly TRBD1 on 5 matching bases. Germline lookup yields CDR1 LGHNA and CDR2 YSLEER. The CDR3 has 14 amino acids. V was trimmed by 0 bases and J by 4 bases, leaving 9 bases between them. The CDR3 sequence is CASSQDRGSTEAFF. CDR3 sequence (DNA): TGCGCCAGCAGCCAAGATCGGGGGTCCACTGAAGCTTTCTTT.

The chain carries TRBV6-1 and TRBJ1-2, with 12 nucleotides matching TRBD1. Germline assignment: CDR1 MNHNS and CDR2 SASEGT. V was pared by 5 bases and J by 8 bases, with 9 bases of the junction left unmatched. CDR3 length: 15 residues. In DNA, the CDR3 is TGTGCCAGCAGTATCCCGGGACAGGGGGCAGGGGGCTACACCTTC. Protein product: CASSIPGQGAGGYTF.

V is TRBV19 and J is TRBJ1-5; 9 bases line up with TRBD1. Losses at the gene ends were 3 bases for V and 4 bases for J; bases not matched to a gene: 19. This CDR3 has 20 residues. Germline V gene sequence: CDR1 LNHDA, CDR2 SQIVND (reference sequence). Here the CDR3 DNA reads TGTGCCAGTAGTATCCCTAGGACAGGGGTGCCCCGCGTTGCAAATCAGCCCCAGCATTTT. Its translation is CASSIPRTGVPRVANQPQHF.

V usage is TRBV19 and J usage is TRBJ1-1; D may be TRBD1 (5 bases). Germline CDR1 reads LNHDA; CDR2 reads SQIVND (reference sequence). The CDR3 length is 14 residues. Trimming pared 5 bases from V and 0 bases from J, leaving 10 bases between. The CDR3 is CASSPGAVNTEAFF. The CDR3 DNA sequence: TGTGCCAGTAGTCCCGGGGCAGTGAACACTGAAGCTTTCTTT.

The rearrangement joins TRBV6-2 or TRBV6-3 to TRBJ1-6; D might be TRBD1 (5 bases). V was trimmed by 0 bases and J by 7 bases, leaving 13 bases between them. Per the germline V gene, CDR1 is MNHEY and CDR2 is SVGEGT. The CDR3 is 16 residues long. The CDR3 protein is CASSYSPVRANSPLHF. The DNA for the CDR3 is TGTGCCAGCAGTTACTCCCCGGTCAGGGCGAATTCACCCCTCCACTTT.

The genes are TRBV10-3 and TRBJ2-5; D unclear. The V gene lost 0 bases and the J gene lost 1 base, with 0 bases spanning the gap. CDR1 ENHRY and CDR2 SYGVKD come from the germline V gene. CDR3 length equals 12 residues. The CDR3 spells CAISESQETQYF. The CDR3 DNA reads as TGTGCCATCAGTGAGTCCCAAGAGACCCAGTACTTC.

The rearrangement joins TRBV30 to TRBJ1-1; maybe TRBD1 (5 bases). The CDR3 totals 17 residues. V was cut by 1 base and J by 1 base, with 19 bases left in between. Germline V gene data show CDR1 as GTSNPN and CDR2 as SVGIG (reference sequence). The CDR3: CAWSGSGRVRANTEAFF. The CDR3 DNA follows: TGTGCCTGGAGTGGAAGCGGCAGGGTCAGGGCGAACACTGAAGCTTTCTTT.

This chain links TRBV30 with TRBJ1-1; TRBD1 agrees at 8 bases. This CDR3 has 15 residues. Germline CDR1 is GTSNPN and CDR2 is SVGIG (reference sequence). With V trimmed by 4 bases and J by 5 bases, 12 bases remained unmatched. The CDR3 nucleotides read TGTGCCTGGACGGGGCTTGGACAGGGAGGGACTGAAGCTTTCTTT. This codes for CAWTGLGQGGTEAFF.

The chain employs TRBV6-5 and TRBJ2-2; the D is unclear. This CDR3 is built from 12 residues. The germline V gene encodes CDR1 MNHEY and CDR2 SVGAGI. The V end lost 6 bases, the J end lost 0 bases, and 2 bases lay between the germline ends. The CDR3 here is CASSTNTGELFF. CDR3 sequence (DNA): TGTGCCAGCAGCACGAACACCGGGGAGCTGTTTTTT.